This TCR beta chain was captured in a study of OX40 agonist ivuxolimab in advanced cancers. For the wider study: Ivuxolimab was a fully human IgG2 agonistic monoclonal antibody targeting the costimulatory receptor OX40 (CD134). Intravenous ivuxolimab was administered to patients every 2 weeks at six dose levels: 0.01, 0.1, 0.3, 1.5, 3 and 10 mg/kg. Of the roughly 52 dose-escalation patients, hepatocellular carcinoma was present in roughly 19, melanoma in approximately 15, renal cell carcinoma in 9 and head and neck cancer in 9. In the dose-escalation cohort, roughly four fifths of patients were male, and the mean age was around 60 years, with a range of about 23 to 85. Prior anti-PD-1, anti-PD-L1 or anti-CTLA-4 therapy was permitted, and 30% to 50% of dose-escalation patients had received checkpoint inhibitors. Partial responses occurred in three dose-escalation patients: two with cutaneous melanoma and one with hepatocellular carcinoma. The purpose of peripheral TCRbeta sequencing was to test whether ivuxolimab changed TCR sequence diversity and led to clonal T-cell expansion. The paper reports the monotherapy dose-escalation portion (N ≈ 52 patients) of the phase I ivuxolimab trial.

The trial excluded patients who had a history of autoimmune disease or who were on systemic immunosuppression. Peripheral blood for TCR sequencing was drawn from every dose cohort at baseline, at cycle 4 day 1 and at cycle 7 day 1. Samples were obtained from an open-label, multicenter, first-in-human phase I dose-escalation trial of ivuxolimab. The trial enrolled adults with locally advanced or metastatic head and neck squamous cell, hepatocellular, melanoma or renal cell carcinoma. CD4+ and CD8+ T cells were sorted separately from peripheral blood before TCR sequencing. Study-level results and caveats: Partial responders in the 0.1-3.0 mg/kg groups had among the lowest normalized peripheral clonal expansion, especially among CD8+ T cells. At doses from 0.1 to 3.0 mg/kg, clonal expansion was seen in both CD4+ and CD8+ blood T cells between baseline and week 6. After ivuxolimab, more expanded clones were found on average in CD8+ T cells than in CD4+ T cells. The antigen specificity of the peripheral T cells that underwent clonal expansion was not determined. Low levels of normalized T-cell clonal expansion were also shown by some nonresponding patients.

Worth noting for this clone: The target of this receptor is not known. No clone much larger than this one lies a single base away; base qualities are absent.

To sequence the TCRbeta CDR3 region, genomic DNA was isolated from the sorted cells. The immunoSEQ Assay was used for sequencing of TCRbeta CDR3 regions. This is the immuneACCESS table as TCRdb keeps it, with only in-frame sequences that have V and J called. A part of the clones is gone; compared with another copy, unresolved V genes explain less than half, and the rest is unexplained. The sample table lists 40,000 to 50,000 clones, approximately 86% of them with a count of one. 12% of the sample is in the top ten clones. This receptor was obtained from an adult with an advanced solid tumor such as melanoma, head and neck, liver or kidney cancer. This material consisted of CD4+ or CD8+ T cells sorted from blood, taken in a trial of the OX40 agonist ivuxolimab.

The DNA is TGTGCCAGCAGCTTATTGTACGGGAGCTCCTACGAGCAGTACTTC. The resulting protein is CASSLLYGSSYEQYF. The rearrangement joined TRBV13 to TRBJ2-7, and TRBD2 may be the D gene, going by 6 matching bases. Taken from cysteine to phenylalanine, the CDR3 has 15 residues. This entry keeps only the CDR3 DNA: 45 bases, framed from base 1. V was cut back by 2 bases and J by 0 bases, leaving a gap of 11 bases between them. Per the germline V gene (reference sequence), PRHDT is the CDR1 and FYEKMQ is the CDR2.